Following are 11 T cell receptor beta chains from one sample sequenced in a study of low-dose radiotherapy and immunotherapy resistance in tumors. Time point indicated: before trial treatment. Gene-specific TRAV and TRBV primers were used for first-strand cDNA, covering alpha and beta chains. It was with a constant-region primer and a V-primer adapter that TCRs were amplified over roughly 20 PCR cycles. Using its own MiXCR run on the reads, TCRdb lists one record per CDR3 protein. The sample records more than 50,000 distinct CDR3 sequences, around 25% being singletons. The starting material was PBMCs, obtained before treatment. The receptor set was obtained from a male donor with prostate cancer.

The chain couples TRBV12-3 or TRBV12-4 to TRBJ2-1; no clear D gene. The CDR3 has 15 residues. The V and J ends lost 1 base and 0 bases respectively, with 7 bases between them. DNA of the CDR3: TGTGCCAGCAGTTTAGGCCTGGGCTCCTACAATGAGCAGTTCTTC. This translates into CASSLGLGSYNEQFF.

J is TRBJ2-7 and V is TRBV18; 7 nucleotides match TRBD2. The germline V gene has CDR1 KGHSH and CDR2 LQKENI. V was pared by 0 bases and J by 1 base, with 0 bases of the junction left unmatched. The CDR3 extends over 14 amino acids. The CDR3 protein is CASSPPGGSYEQYF. Written as DNA, the CDR3 is TGTGCCAGCTCACCACCGGGGGGGTCCTACGAGCAGTACTTC.

This clonotype was counted at least ten times. The chain couples TRBV2 to TRBJ2-1, with 14 bases matching TRBD2. The length of the CDR3 is 17 residues. Trimming removed 6 bases from V and 1 base from J; junction bases left unmatched: 5. CDR1 is SNHLY, CDR2 FYNNEI, per germline. This chain's CDR3 is CASRGTSGSGSYNEQFF. The CDR3, as DNA: TGTGCCAGCAGGGGGACTAGCGGGAGTGGGTCCTACAATGAGCAGTTCTTC.

This clonotype was found many times. V is TRBV28 and J is TRBJ2-1, with 16 bases that match TRBD2. There are 17 residues in the CDR3. CDR1 and CDR2 from the germline V gene are MDHEN and SYDVKM. Trimming at V came to 6 bases and at J to 8 bases, leaving 10 bases not matched to a gene. The CDR3 bases are TGTGCCAGCAGAAATTACGGGACTAGCGGGAGGGCCTATGAGCAGTTCTTC. It encodes CASRNYGTSGRAYEQFF.

This clonotype has more than one count but fewer than ten. The V gene is TRBV29-1, the J gene TRBJ1-1, with D possibly matching TRBD1 (6 bases). Germline CDR1 and CDR2: SQVTM and ANQGSEA. This CDR3 is built from 13 residues. V dropped 3 bases and J dropped 5 bases, with 13 bases sitting between them. The CDR3 coding sequence is TGCAGCGTTGACTCGGGGGGCCGTACTGAAGCTTTCTTT. Translating gives CSVDSGGRTEAFF.

This clonotype was recorded a few times. The rearrangement links TRBV5-1 to TRBJ2-3; no clear D gene. V lost 1 base and J lost 2, with 8 bases in between. Germline V CDR1 and CDR2: SGHRS, YFSETQ. This CDR3 contains 14 residues. The CDR3 loop reads CASSLFGSTDTQYF. DNA for the CDR3: TGCGCCAGCAGCTTGTTTGGGTCCACAGATACGCAGTATTTT.

This clonotype appeared many times. The J gene is TRBJ2-7, the V gene TRBV30; the D call may be TRBD1 or TRBD2 (6 bases each). V dropped 0 bases and J dropped 10 bases, with 16 bases sitting between them. This CDR3 spans 13 amino acids. Germline V gives CDR1 GTSNPN, CDR2 SVGIG (reference sequence). Here the CDR3 reads CAWSVGVGGLQYF. The DNA of the CDR3 is TGTGCCTGGAGTGTAGGAGTCGGGGGCCTCCAGTACTTC.

A few counts support this clonotype. The gene calls are TRBV12-3 or TRBV12-4 and TRBJ2-3; D remains unclear. The V and J ends lost 1 base and 0 bases respectively, with 2 bases between them. This CDR3 contains 13 residues. The CDR3 sequence is CASSLVSTDTQYF. In DNA form, the CDR3 reads TGTGCCAGCAGTTTAGTAAGCACAGATACGCAGTATTTT.

In its sample, this clonotype was seen many times. V gene TRBV7-9 combines with J gene TRBJ2-1, with D unresolved. Germline V gene lookup returns CDR1 SEHNR and CDR2 FQNEAQ (reference sequence). The V end was cut by 5 bases, the J end by 2 bases, with 19 bases between. The CDR3 contains 17 residues. The CDR3 here is CASSPSGVLGTYNEQFF. The CDR3 DNA follows: TGTGCCAGCAGCCCAAGTGGGGTTCTGGGCACCTACAATGAGCAGTTCTTC.

CDR3 DNA sequence: TGTGCCAGTAAGGCGGACCTTTTCAAAGAGACCCAGTACTTC. This translates into CASKADLFKETQYF. The chain has TRBV19 and TRBJ2-5; the D is unclear. Germline CDR1 and CDR2: LNHDA and SQIVND (reference sequence). V was clipped by 7 bases and J by 3 bases, with 15 bases between them. The CDR3 runs to 14 residues.

This clonotype was counted many times. This sequence joins TRBV19 and TRBJ2-7; TRBD2 agrees at 14 bases. Germline V gives CDR1 LNHDA, CDR2 SQIVND (reference sequence). The J segment lost 3 bases and the V segment lost 5 bases, leaving 9 bases of the junction unmatched. This CDR3 region has 17 residues. CDR3 DNA: TGTGCCAGTAGTGAGGGACTAGCGGGGGCGATGGGCTACGAGCAGTACTTC. This translates into CASSEGLAGAMGYEQYF.